The 20 T cell receptor beta chains below were found in one sample sequenced in a study of breast tumors, draining lymph nodes, adjacent tissues. TCRdb recomputed calls from the multiplex PCR reads with MiXCR, one row per CDR3 protein. The sample carries about 200,000 distinct CDR3 sequences, around 29% recorded once. Breast cancer patients provided tissue from their axillary draining lymph nodes. The sample was axillary lymph node tissue. Receptors were obtained from a female donor with breast cancer. Some clones in this sample may be carry-over from other donors' samples.

Many counts were recorded for this clonotype. The rearrangement uses TRBV11-2 and TRBJ2-5, with TRBD1 matching 7 bases. Germline lookup yields CDR1 SGHAT and CDR2 FQNNGV. CDR3 size: 15 residues. V trimming: 1 base; J trimming: 4 bases; junction bases outside the gene matches: 6. CDR3 in amino acids: CASSLGGTARETQYF. CDR3 sequence (DNA): TGTGCCAGCAGCTTAGGGGGGACAGCCCGAGAGACCCAGTACTTC.

Comment on this clonotype: A single base separates this from a much larger clone, so it may be a read error. The chain has TRBV20-1 and TRBJ2-1; 9 nucleotides align to TRBD2. From germline, CDR1 is DFQATT and CDR2 SNEGSKA (reference sequence). After removal of 6 bases from V and 2 bases from J, the junction contained 5 bases not matched to a gene. The CDR3 has 14 amino acids. In DNA, the CDR3 is TGCAGTGCCAGGGCTAGCGGGGCCTACAATGAGCAGTTCTTC. Translating it yields CSARASGAYNEQFF.

Remarks on this clonotype: The conserved phenylalanine or tryptophan is not found at the CDR3 terminus, so this likely reflects a read error. The DNA is left out, because the CDR3 cannot be placed on it with certainty; the CDR3 is given as TCRdb lists it. This chain uses TRBV5-1 with TRBJ2-6. CDR1 is SGHRS and CDR2 is YFSETQ in the germline V gene. The CDR3 is 8 amino acids in total, end residues counted. CDR3 region: CASSLQTS.

This clonotype was seen at least ten times. The chain couples TRBV12-3 or TRBV12-4 to TRBJ2-5; 15 nucleotides align to TRBD2. Unmatched junction bases numbered 5, after V lost 5 bases and J lost 7 bases. CDR3 size: 15 residues. In nucleotides, the CDR3 is TGTGCCAGCAGTGGGACTAGCGGGAGGAGGGGGACCCAGTACTTC. Amino acids: CASSGTSGRRGTQYF.

This clonotype was counted ten times or more. The gene calls are TRBV4-1 and TRBJ2-7, with 10 bases aligning to TRBD2. This CDR3 spans 15 amino acids. Germline V lookup: CDR1 MGHRA, CDR2 YSYEKL. V was pared by 5 bases and J by 2 bases, with 6 bases of the junction left unmatched. This CDR3 reads CASSFQRGGTYEQYF. The CDR3 DNA is TGCGCCAGCAGCTTCCAGCGGGGGGGGACCTACGAGCAGTACTTC.

J is TRBJ1-2 and V is TRBV7-3; D is uncertain. Germline V gives CDR1 SGHTA, CDR2 FQGTGA. Between the trimmed V and J ends, which lost 0 bases and 7 bases, there was a span of 18 bases. The CDR3 runs 16 residues. The CDR3 coding sequence is TGTGCCAGCAGCTTAACCCCCGCAGCGGAGCGAGGTGGCTACACCTTC. Amino acid sequence: CASSLTPAAERGGYTF.

The count of this clonotype is one. This may be a read error: a much more frequent sequence differs by one nucleotide. This rearrangement joins TRBV30 to TRBJ2-2; D perhaps matches TRBD2 (5 bases). The CDR3 is made up of 13 amino acids. Germline CDR1 is GTSNPN and CDR2 is SVGIG (reference sequence). CDR3 loop: CASSKENTGELLF. In DNA form, the CDR3 reads TGTGCCTCGTCGAAAGAGAACACCGGGGAGCTGCTTTTT.

This clonotype was seen ten or more times. The chain joins TRBV25-1 to TRBJ2-2; 8 nucleotides align to TRBD1. This CDR3 has 16 amino acids. CDR1 is MGHDK and CDR2 is SYGVNS in the germline V gene. The trim removed 3 bases at V and 2 bases at J, leaving 5 bases unmatched. CDR3 protein: CASSDPQGANTGELFF. In DNA, the CDR3 is TGTGCCAGCAGTGACCCTCAGGGGGCTAACACCGGGGAGCTGTTTTTT.

This chain links TRBV20-1 with TRBJ1-6; 7 positions agree with TRBD1. Germline CDR1 reads DFQATT; CDR2 reads SNEGSKA (reference sequence). This CDR3 contains 17 residues. With V trimmed by 5 bases and J by 0 bases, 10 bases remained unmatched. The chain's CDR3 is CSARQGDLGSYNSPLHF. The CDR3 DNA reads TGCAGTGCTCGTCAGGGGGACCTGGGCTCCTATAATTCACCCCTCCACTTT.

The chain employs TRBV19 and TRBJ1-4; no clear D. This CDR3 comprises 12 residues. CDR1 is LNHDA and CDR2 is SQIVND in the germline V gene (reference sequence). V was pared by 6 bases and J by 8 bases, with 10 bases between. This CDR3 is CASRREGEKLFF. For the CDR3, the DNA is TGTGCCAGTAGACGGGAAGGGGAAAAACTGTTTTTT.

With regard to this clonotype: Given a much more abundant clone one base away, this may be a read error. This CDR3 fails to terminate in the conserved phenylalanine or tryptophan, so it likely reflects a read error. The chain uses TRBV19 and TRBJ2-7; D not certain. Germline CDR1 LNHDA, CDR2 SQIVND (reference sequence). CDR3 length: 11 amino acids. Trimming took 4 bases from V and 3 from J, leaving 4 bases between them. CDR3 nucleotide sequence: TGTGCCAGTAGTAACCGCTACGAGCAGTACCTC. This gives the protein CASSNRYEQYL.

The chain combines TRBV5-5 with TRBJ1-1; maybe TRBD1 (6 bases). Looked up from germline, CDR1 is SGHKS and CDR2 is YYEKEE (reference sequence). There are 13 residues in the CDR3. Trimming shortened V by 2 bases and J by 6 bases, and 11 bases separated the two germline ends. The CDR3 region is CASSLTGISEAFF. In nucleotides, the CDR3 is TGTGCCAGCAGCTTAACAGGGATCTCTGAAGCTTTCTTT.

This clonotype has at least ten counts. V gene TRBV15 combines with J gene TRBJ2-3; D is perhaps TRBD1 (6 bases). The CDR3 sequence is 15 residues long. V was clipped by 0 bases and J by 0 bases, with 7 bases between them. Looked up from germline, CDR1 is LNHNV and CDR2 is YYDKDF (reference sequence). This CDR3 reads CATSRDQGSTDTQYF. The CDR3, as DNA: TGTGCCACCAGCAGAGATCAGGGGAGCACAGATACGCAGTATTTT.

Points on this clonotype: A much larger clone lies one base from this, so it may be a read error. The V gene is TRBV5-6, the J gene TRBJ1-2; D remains unclear. The CDR3 runs 13 residues. Germline V gene lookup returns CDR1 SGHDT and CDR2 YYEEEE. In DNA form, the CDR3 reads TGTGCCAGCAGCTTGGGGTATGGAGGTGGGAACGCCTTC. Translation: CASSLGYGGGNAF.

Remarks on this clonotype: Being one base from a much bigger clone, this may be a read error. The chain recombines TRBV3-1 with TRBJ2-7; the D gene is possibly TRBD1 (5 bases). The CDR3 contains 15 residues. Germline V lookup: CDR1 LGHDT, CDR2 YNNKEL (reference sequence). The CDR3 DNA reads as TGTGTCAGCAGCCTGCAGGGTTCGGCATCCTACGAGCAGTACTTC. Protein: CVSSLQGSASYEQYF.

The CDR3 loop is CSVEVASGRTGEQYF. Here the CDR3 DNA reads TGCAGCGTTGAAGTGGCGAGCGGGAGAACGGGCGAGCAGTACTTC. The chain is built from TRBV29-1 and TRBJ2-7, with 8 bases that match TRBD2. CDR3 length: 15 amino acids. Germline V gene sequence: CDR1 SQVTM, CDR2 ANQGSEA. The trim removed 1 base at V and 6 bases at J, leaving 11 bases unmatched.

In this sample, this clonotype turned up many times. The V gene is TRBV5-1, the J gene TRBJ2-1; D is possibly TRBD1 (7 bases). Trimming took 0 bases from V and 9 from J, leaving 16 bases between them. This CDR3 spans 15 amino acids. Looked up from germline, CDR1 is SGHRS and CDR2 is YFSETQ. CDR3 bases: TGCGCCAGCAGCTTGGGCGGGACAGCCTATGGTGAGCAGTTCTTC. It specifies CASSLGGTAYGEQFF.

There are many counts of this clonotype. The rearrangement uses TRBV19 and TRBJ2-2; 7 bases agree with TRBD2. V lost 4 bases to trimming and J lost 7 bases; unmatched junction nucleotides: 12. Germline loops: CDR1 LNHDA, CDR2 SQIVND (reference sequence). The CDR3 sequence is 16 residues long. For the CDR3, the DNA is TGTGCCAGTAGTAGGACGGGGGAGGGCCGTGACGGGGAGCTGTTTTTT. This gives the protein CASSRTGEGRDGELFF.

The chain employs TRBV20-1 and TRBJ2-7; D is ambiguous. The CDR3 is 14 amino acids. V dropped 0 bases and J dropped 6 bases, with 15 bases sitting between them. Germline V lookup: CDR1 DFQATT, CDR2 SNEGSKA (reference sequence). CDR3 loop: CSARDRAARSEQYF. As DNA, the CDR3 is TGCAGTGCTAGAGATCGTGCAGCCCGTTCCGAGCAGTACTTC.

This clonotype appeared many times. The V gene is TRBV7-2, the J gene TRBJ2-3; D is possibly TRBD1 or TRBD2 (5 bases each). CDR1 and CDR2 from the germline V gene are SGHTA and FQGNSA. The germline V and J ends were trimmed by 5 bases and 4 bases, with 16 bases remaining between them. CDR3 length: 15 amino acids. The CDR3 nucleotides are TGTGCCAGCAGCGCTTCCTCGGGGCGATCAGATACGCAGTATTTT. Translating gives CASSASSGRSDTQYF.